This T cell receptor beta chain was captured in a study of T-cell reconstitution after alpha-beta-depleted transplantation in children. General study results and limits: Surviving recipient cells, namely T cells and thymic progenitors, were the source of high day-60 TCRbeta diversity in some patients. At one year after transplant, newly produced T cells mostly accounted for T-cell counts and diversity.

Details on this clonotype: The antigen is not known.

Preparation of the TCRbeta library involved a method that used unique molecular identifiers. TCRdb ran MiXCR on the PCR reads and lists one entry per CDR3 protein. Of about 90,000 distinct CDR3 sequences in the sample, around 15% were seen once. The CDR3 has 14 residues. CDR1 and CDR2 from the germline V gene are DFQATT and SNEGSKA (reference sequence). The J segment lost 1 base and the V segment lost 6 bases, leaving 9 bases of the junction unmatched. This receptor was identified in a male patient between 2 and 10 years old who had a stem cell transplant for acute lymphoblastic leukemia, so the T cells may come from the graft donor. The chain has TRBV20-1 and TRBJ2-7; 7 nucleotides match TRBD1. The material sequenced was PBMCs, mostly from graft donor cells, taken 180 days after TCRalphabeta/CD19-depleted stem cell transplant. CDR3: CSAVDRMMSYEQYF. The CDR3 nucleotides are TGCAGTGCGGTGGACAGGATGATGTCCTACGAGCAGTACTTC.